Each of the 21 T cell receptor beta chains below was sequenced from the same sample in a study of T-cell reconstitution after alpha-beta-depleted transplantation in children. Preparation of the TCRbeta library was carried out with unique molecular identifiers. TCRdb recomputed calls from the PCR reads with MiXCR, one row per CDR3 protein. The sample holds roughly 350,000 distinct CDR3 sequences, roughly 15% seen once. This material consisted of PBMCs, mostly from graft donor cells, taken 360 days after TCRalphabeta/CD19-depleted stem cell transplant. These receptors were obtained from a male patient aged 2-9 years who had a stem cell transplant for acute lymphoblastic leukemia, so the T cells may come from the graft donor.

This rearrangement joins TRBV25-1 to TRBJ1-1; maybe TRBD1 (5 bases). V gave up 3 bases and J gave up 0 bases, with 8 bases separating them. From germline, CDR1 is MGHDK and CDR2 SYGVNS. The CDR3 totals 14 residues. The CDR3 reads CASSDRQLNTEAFF. The CDR3 DNA reads as TGTGCCAGCAGTGACAGACAGCTGAACACTGAAGCTTTCTTT.

J is TRBJ2-3 and V is TRBV29-1; D gene ambiguous. Trimming took off 2 bases at V and 0 bases at J, with 12 bases between the two ends. CDR1 SQVTM and CDR2 ANQGSEA come from the germline V gene. The length of the CDR3 is 15 residues. This chain's CDR3 is CSVERVSSSTDTQYF. In DNA, the CDR3 is TGCAGCGTTGAAAGAGTCAGCTCTAGCACAGATACGCAGTATTTT.

This clonotype has a count of ten or more. The chain employs TRBV5-1 and TRBJ2-7; TRBD2 aligns across 8 bases. Trimming at V came to 2 bases and at J to 0 bases, leaving 10 bases not matched to a gene. The CDR3 sequence is 17 residues long. CDR1 and CDR2 from the germline V gene are SGHRS and YFSETQ. CDR3 sequence reads: CASSFEGIAGRSYEQYF. CDR3 nucleotide sequence: TGCGCCAGCAGCTTTGAAGGCATAGCGGGGCGCTCCTACGAGCAGTACTTC.

This clonotype was recorded at least ten times. The chain has TRBV6-5 and TRBJ2-7; 8 bases fit TRBD1. This CDR3 contains 14 residues. With V trimmed by 2 bases and J by 2 bases, 2 bases remained unmatched. Germline V gene sequence: CDR1 MNHEY, CDR2 SVGAGI. The chain's CDR3 is CASSYRTGPYEQYF. The CDR3 DNA is TGTGCCAGCAGTTACCGGACAGGGCCCTACGAGCAGTACTTC.

The rearrangement links TRBV10-1 to TRBJ1-5, with D perhaps matching TRBD1 (6 bases). CDR1 and CDR2 (germline): WNHNN, SYGVQD (reference sequence). The length of the CDR3 is 13 residues. With 4 bases removed from V and 3 bases from J, the gap between germline ends came to 7 bases. The CDR3 DNA sequence: TGCGCCAGCAGTGCAGGGGACAATCAGCCCCAGCATTTT. Its protein is CASSAGDNQPQHF.

The chain joins TRBV15 to TRBJ1-4; possibly TRBD1 for D (5 bases). The CDR3 has 15 residues. Per germline, CDR1 LNHNV and CDR2 YYDKDF (reference sequence). Trimming pared 1 base from V and 6 bases from J, leaving 12 bases between. The CDR3 sequence is CATSRAGGHDEKLFF. For the CDR3, the DNA is TGTGCCACCAGCAGAGCTGGGGGTCACGATGAAAAACTGTTTTTT.

The rearrangement joins TRBV6-1 to TRBJ2-2; 14 bases agree with TRBD2. V shed 6 bases and J 6 bases; nucleotides not matched to a gene: 9. The CDR3 covers 17 residues. Germline values: CDR1 MNHNS, CDR2 SASEGT. This CDR3 is CASRPTSGRGNAGELFF. CDR3 nucleotide sequence: TGTGCCAGCAGACCGACTAGCGGGAGGGGAAATGCCGGGGAGCTGTTTTTT.

This sequence joins TRBV6-1 and TRBJ2-6; no clear D gene. Trimming cost V 8 bases and J 0 bases, with 5 bases left between them. CDR3 size: 13 residues. Germline CDR1 reads MNHNS; CDR2 reads SASEGT. The CDR3 sequence is CASQDSGANVLTF. The DNA for the CDR3 is TGTGCCAGCCAAGACTCTGGGGCCAACGTCCTGACTTTC.

This chain uses TRBV5-5 with TRBJ1-4, with D possibly matching TRBD1 (5 bases). Trimming took 4 bases from V and 7 from J, leaving 20 bases between them. The CDR3 has 16 residues. Germline CDR1 reads SGHKS; CDR2 reads YYEKEE (reference sequence). CDR3 bases: TGTGCCAGCAGCCCGGCAGCGGGACGACGAGCTGAAAAACTGTTTTTT. As protein: CASSPAAGRRAEKLFF.

This clonotype was counted ten times or more. The chain is built from TRBV29-1 and TRBJ2-7, with D possibly being TRBD2 (6 bases). The CDR3 covers 11 residues. From germline, CDR1 is SQVTM and CDR2 ANQGSEA. Trimming took off 4 bases at V and 4 bases at J, with 8 bases between the two ends. The CDR3 DNA follows: TGCAGCGTTGTACTAGCTTACGAGCAGTACTTC. Its translation is CSVVLAYEQYF.

This clonotype was observed a handful of times. The chain links TRBV15 to TRBJ2-5, with a tentative D call TRBD1 (6 bases). Trimming left V 5 bases short and J 5 bases short, with 21 bases between. CDR3 length: 16 residues. Looked up from germline, CDR1 is LNHNV and CDR2 is YYDKDF (reference sequence). CDR3 protein: CATSGVLRDNGETQYF. The CDR3 region has the DNA TGTGCCACCAGCGGAGTACTCCGGGACAATGGGGAGACCCAGTACTTC.

The V call is TRBV12-3 or TRBV12-4, the J call TRBJ2-2; TRBD2 agrees at 9 bases. CDR3 size: 18 residues. V was pared by 11 bases and J by 0 bases, with 16 bases of the junction left unmatched. The CDR3 region is CAFSLLAGVETNTGELFF. The CDR3 region has the DNA TGTGCCTTCAGTTTACTAGCGGGTGTTGAGACGAACACCGGGGAGCTGTTTTTT.

This clonotype was observed many times. V gene TRBV29-1 combines with J gene TRBJ2-1; D remains ambiguous. CDR1 and CDR2 from the germline V gene are SQVTM and ANQGSEA. The CDR3 has 13 amino acids. V lost 4 bases and J 7 bases, leaving 14 bases between the germline ends. CDR3 nucleotides: TGCAGCGTTGCGTGGGCCGGCAGGAATGAGCAGTTCTTC. Translated: CSVAWAGRNEQFF.

The chain joins TRBV20-1 to TRBJ2-3; maybe TRBD2 (6 bases). V lost 0 bases to trimming and J lost 6 bases, with 16 bases between them. Germline CDR1 reads DFQATT; CDR2 reads SNEGSKA (reference sequence). The CDR3 has 15 residues. The CDR3 sequence is CSARDGSRERDTQYF. Here the CDR3 DNA reads TGCAGTGCTAGAGACGGGTCCCGGGAGCGTGATACGCAGTATTTT.

The CDR3 reads CASTKSLVVWTQYF. CDR3 sequence (DNA): TGTGCCAGCACCAAAAGTCTAGTCGTATGGACCCAGTACTTC. The chain joins TRBV27 to TRBJ2-5; D is undetermined. The CDR3 is 14 amino acids. Germline CDR1 MNHEY, CDR2 SMNVEV (reference sequence). With 7 bases removed from V and 7 bases from J, the gap between germline ends came to 19 bases.

This clonotype came up a few times. This chain joins TRBV27 and TRBJ2-7; D not resolved. Germline V CDR1 and CDR2: MNHEY, SMNVEV (reference sequence). V gave up 3 bases and J gave up 2 bases, with 8 bases separating them. The CDR3 loop spans 13 amino acids. In nucleotides, the CDR3 is TGTGCCAGCAGTTTCAACTCCGCCTACGAGCAGTACTTC. Translation: CASSFNSAYEQYF.

Only a few counts were recorded for this clonotype. V is TRBV4-3 and J is TRBJ2-7; TRBD1 agrees at 9 bases. The CDR3 totals 17 residues. The germline gives CDR1 LGHNA, CDR2 YSLEER. J lost 1 base, V lost 2 bases, and 9 bases had no gene match. The CDR3: CASSQSPAGTGSYEQYF. Here the CDR3 DNA reads TGCGCCAGCAGCCAAAGTCCTGCCGGGACAGGGTCCTACGAGCAGTACTTC.

This chain joins TRBV5-5 and TRBJ2-5; D may match TRBD1 or TRBD2 (5 bases each). Trimming pared 0 bases from V and 3 bases from J, leaving 18 bases between. This CDR3 spans 17 amino acids. The V gene's germline CDR1 is SGHKS and CDR2 YYEKEE (reference sequence). Written as DNA, the CDR3 is TGTGCCAGCAGCTTGGTGGGACCATCCCCGTGGAAAGAGACCCAGTACTTC. This gives the protein CASSLVGPSPWKETQYF.

Only a few counts were recorded for this clonotype. The chain is built from TRBV3-1 and TRBJ2-4; maybe TRBD1 (6 bases). V lost 1 base and J 1 base, leaving 17 bases between the germline ends. Germline lookup yields CDR1 LGHDT and CDR2 YNNKEL (reference sequence). CDR3 length equals 18 residues. CDR3 nucleotide sequence: TGTGCCAGCAGCCAAGGGTTCACAGGGCCCTTGGCCAAAAACATTCAGTACTTC. Protein product: CASSQGFTGPLAKNIQYF.

This clonotype was seen more than once but under ten times. V gene TRBV5-6 combines with J gene TRBJ2-7; tentative D call: TRBD2 (6 bases). CDR1 is SGHDT and CDR2 is YYEEEE in the germline V gene. Deletions cut 4 bases from V and 9 bases from J, with 14 bases between. This CDR3 has 12 residues. The CDR3 sequence is CASSRTPGGQYF. The CDR3 nucleotides are TGTGCCAGCAGCCGGACTCCCGGGGGGCAGTACTTC.

This clonotype was observed a handful of times. The CDR3: CASTSSGSYNEQFF. The CDR3 DNA is TGTGCCAGCACGTCGTCAGGATCCTACAATGAGCAGTTCTTC. The rearrangement uses TRBV28 and TRBJ2-1; D not resolved. CDR3 length equals 14 residues. V shed 7 bases and J shed 1 base, with 11 bases lying between them. CDR1 is MDHEN, CDR2 SYDVKM, per germline. Full variable domain (missing parts from reference TRBV28 and TRBJ2-1): DVKVTQSSRYLVKRTGEKVFLECVQDMDHENMFWYRQDPGLGLRLIYFSYDVKMKEKGDIPEGYSVSREKKERFSLILESASTNQTSMYLCASTSSGSYNEQFFGPGTRLTVL.